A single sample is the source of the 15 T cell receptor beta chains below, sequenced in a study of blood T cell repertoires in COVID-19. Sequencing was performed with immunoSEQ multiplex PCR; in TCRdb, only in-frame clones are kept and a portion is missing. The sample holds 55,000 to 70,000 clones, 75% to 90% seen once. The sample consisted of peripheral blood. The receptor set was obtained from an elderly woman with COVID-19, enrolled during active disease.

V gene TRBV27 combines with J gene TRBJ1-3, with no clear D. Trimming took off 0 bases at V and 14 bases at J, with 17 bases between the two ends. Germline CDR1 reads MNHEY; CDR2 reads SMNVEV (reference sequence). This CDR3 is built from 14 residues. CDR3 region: CASSLSPKASVLYF. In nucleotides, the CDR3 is TGTGCCAGCAGTTTATCCCCTAAGGCTAGCGTCTTATATTTT.

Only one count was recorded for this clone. The CDR3 bases are TGTGCCAGCAGCCATGGACTAGCGGGGGGCGGGGCAGATACGCAGTATTTT. It specifies CASSHGLAGGGADTQYF. The chain carries TRBV9 and TRBJ2-3, with TRBD2 matching over 14 bases. This CDR3 is built from 17 residues. The V gene's germline CDR1 is SGDLS and CDR2 YYNGEE. With V trimmed by 4 bases and J by 4 bases, 8 bases remained unmatched.

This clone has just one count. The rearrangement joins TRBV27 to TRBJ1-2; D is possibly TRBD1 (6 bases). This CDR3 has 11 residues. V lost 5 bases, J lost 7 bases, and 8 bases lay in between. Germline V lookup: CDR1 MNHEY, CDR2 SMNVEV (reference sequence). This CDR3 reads CASSTGIGYTF. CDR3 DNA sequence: TGTGCCAGCAGTACAGGGATTGGCTACACCTTC.

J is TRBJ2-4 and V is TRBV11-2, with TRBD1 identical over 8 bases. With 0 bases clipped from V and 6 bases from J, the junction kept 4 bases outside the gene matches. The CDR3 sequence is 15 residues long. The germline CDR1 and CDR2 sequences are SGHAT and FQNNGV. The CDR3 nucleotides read TGTGCCAGCAGCTTAGAACGGACAGGGATAAACATTCAGTACTTC. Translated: CASSLERTGINIQYF. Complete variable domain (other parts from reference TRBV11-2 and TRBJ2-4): EAGVAQSPRYKIIEKRQSVAFWCNPISGHATLYWYQQILGQGPKLLIQFQNNGVVDDSQLPKDRFSAERLKGVDSTLKIQPAKLEDSAVYLCASSLERTGINIQYFGAGTRLSVL.

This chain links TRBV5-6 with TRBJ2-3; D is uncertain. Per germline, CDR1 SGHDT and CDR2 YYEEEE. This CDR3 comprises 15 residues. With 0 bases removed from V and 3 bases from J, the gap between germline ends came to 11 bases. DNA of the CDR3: TGTGCCAGCAGCTTGGGTCCTACGGGTACAGATACGCAGTATTTT. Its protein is CASSLGPTGTDTQYF.

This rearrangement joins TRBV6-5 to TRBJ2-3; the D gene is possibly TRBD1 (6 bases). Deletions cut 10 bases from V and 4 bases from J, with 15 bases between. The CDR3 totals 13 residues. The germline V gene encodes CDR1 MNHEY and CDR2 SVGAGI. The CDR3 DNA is TGTGCCACCAGGGGAGAGGGCTCAGATACGCAGTATTTT. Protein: CATRGEGSDTQYF.

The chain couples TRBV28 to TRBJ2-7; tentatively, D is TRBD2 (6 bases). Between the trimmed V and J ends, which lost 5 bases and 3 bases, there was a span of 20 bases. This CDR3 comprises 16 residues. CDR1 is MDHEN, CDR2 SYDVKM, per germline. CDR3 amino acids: CASSPPRGSRLYEQYF. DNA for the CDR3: TGTGCCAGCAGTCCCCCCCGGGGGAGTAGGCTCTACGAGCAGTACTTC.

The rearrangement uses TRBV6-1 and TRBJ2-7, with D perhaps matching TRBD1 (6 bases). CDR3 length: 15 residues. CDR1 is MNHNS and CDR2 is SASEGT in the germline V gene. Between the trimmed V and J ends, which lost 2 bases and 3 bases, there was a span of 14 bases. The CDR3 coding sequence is TGTGCCAGCAGTGAACTTACAGGGAGTATCTACGAGCAGTACTTC. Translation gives CASSELTGSIYEQYF.

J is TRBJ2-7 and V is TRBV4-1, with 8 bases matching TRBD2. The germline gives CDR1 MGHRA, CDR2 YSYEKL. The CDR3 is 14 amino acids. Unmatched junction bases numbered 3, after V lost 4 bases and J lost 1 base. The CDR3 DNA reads TGCGCCAGCAGCCTCCGGGAGGGTTCCTACGAGCAGTACTTC. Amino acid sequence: CASSLREGSYEQYF.

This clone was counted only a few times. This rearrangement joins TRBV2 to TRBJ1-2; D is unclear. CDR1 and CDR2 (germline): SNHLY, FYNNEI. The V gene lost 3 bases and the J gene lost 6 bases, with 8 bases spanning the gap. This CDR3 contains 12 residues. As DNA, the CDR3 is TGTGCCAGCAGTGAGAGGCCTAATGGCTACACCTTC. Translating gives CASSERPNGYTF.

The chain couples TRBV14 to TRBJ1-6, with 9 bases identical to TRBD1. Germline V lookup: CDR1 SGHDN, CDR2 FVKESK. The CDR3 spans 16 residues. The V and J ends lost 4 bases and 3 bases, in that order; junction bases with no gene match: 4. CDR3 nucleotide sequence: TGTGCCAGCAGCCCCGGACAGGGGATCTATAATTCACCCCTCCACTTT. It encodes CASSPGQGIYNSPLHF.

CDR3 bases: TGTGCCAGTAGGACAGGGGGCGCAAGCAATCAGCCCCAGCATTTT. Translated, it gives CASRTGGASNQPQHF. The chain employs TRBV19 and TRBJ1-5; 10 nucleotides match TRBD1. The CDR3 extends over 15 amino acids. After removal of 6 bases from V and 1 base from J, the junction contained 3 bases not matched to a gene. The germline V gene has CDR1 LNHDA and CDR2 SQIVND (reference sequence). Full variable domain (outside the CDR3, taken from reference TRBV19 and TRBJ1-5): DGGITQSPKYLFRKEGQNVTLSCEQNLNHDAMYWYRQDPGQGLRLIYYSQIVNDFQKGDIAEGYSVSREKKESFPLTVTSAQKNPTAFYLCASRTGGASNQPQHFGDGTRLSIL.

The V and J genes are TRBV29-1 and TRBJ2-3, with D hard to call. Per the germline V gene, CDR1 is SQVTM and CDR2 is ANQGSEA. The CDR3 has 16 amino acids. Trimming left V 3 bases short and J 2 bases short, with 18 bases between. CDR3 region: CSVDRYSTPPTDTQYF. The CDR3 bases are TGCAGCGTTGATCGCTACTCCACCCCCCCCACAGATACGCAGTATTTT.

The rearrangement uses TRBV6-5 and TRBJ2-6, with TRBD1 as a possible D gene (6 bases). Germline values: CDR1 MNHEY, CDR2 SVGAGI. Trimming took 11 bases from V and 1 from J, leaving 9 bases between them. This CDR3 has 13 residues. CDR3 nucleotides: TGTGCCTCAGGGGAGTCTGGGGCCAACGTCCTGACTTTC. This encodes CASGESGANVLTF.

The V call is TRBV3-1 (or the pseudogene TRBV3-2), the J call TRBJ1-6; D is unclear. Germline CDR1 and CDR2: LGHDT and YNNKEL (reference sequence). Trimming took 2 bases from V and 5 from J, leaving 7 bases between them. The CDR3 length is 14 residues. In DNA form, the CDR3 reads TGTGCCAGCAGCCAAAGACAAAATAATTCACCCCTCCACTTT. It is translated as CASSQRQNNSPLHF.